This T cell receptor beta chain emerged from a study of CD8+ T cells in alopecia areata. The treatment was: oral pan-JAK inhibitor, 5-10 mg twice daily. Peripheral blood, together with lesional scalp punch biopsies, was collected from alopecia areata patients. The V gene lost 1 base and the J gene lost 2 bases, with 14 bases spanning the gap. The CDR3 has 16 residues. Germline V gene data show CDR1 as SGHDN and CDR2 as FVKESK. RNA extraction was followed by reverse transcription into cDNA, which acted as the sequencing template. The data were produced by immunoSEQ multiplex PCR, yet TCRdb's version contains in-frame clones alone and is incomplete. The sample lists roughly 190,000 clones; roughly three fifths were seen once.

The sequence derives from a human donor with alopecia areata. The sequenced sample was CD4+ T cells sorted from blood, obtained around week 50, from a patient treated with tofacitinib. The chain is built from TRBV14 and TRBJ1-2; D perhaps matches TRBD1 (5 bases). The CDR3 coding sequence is TGTGCCAGCAGCCAAGTGGTCGGGGGAACAAACTATGGCTACACCTTC. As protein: CASSQVVGGTNYGYTF.